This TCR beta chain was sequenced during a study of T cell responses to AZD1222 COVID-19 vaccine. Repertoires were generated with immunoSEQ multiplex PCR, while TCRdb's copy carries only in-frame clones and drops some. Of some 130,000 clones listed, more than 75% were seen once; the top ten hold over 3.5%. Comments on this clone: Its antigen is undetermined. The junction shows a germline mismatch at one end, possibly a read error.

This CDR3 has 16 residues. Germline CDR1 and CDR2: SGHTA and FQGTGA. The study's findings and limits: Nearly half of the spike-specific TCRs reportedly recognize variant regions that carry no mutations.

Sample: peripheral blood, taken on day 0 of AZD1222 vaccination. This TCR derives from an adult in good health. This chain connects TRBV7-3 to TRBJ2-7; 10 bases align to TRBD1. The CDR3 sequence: CASSLTGTGVSYEQYF. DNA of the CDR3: TGTGCCAGCAGCCTAACCGGGACAGGGGTGTCCTACGAGCAGTACTTC.